The rows below give T cell receptor beta chains drawn from one sample of a study of identical twins. TCRdb re-called the 5' RACE reads with MiXCR, one entry per CDR3 protein. The sample comprises about 470,000 distinct CDR3 sequences, roughly 26% of which are singletons, and over 2.5% rests with the top ten. The data were also submitted as part of a second study, on T cells expressing NK-cell markers.

What was sequenced was CD4+ T cells sorted from blood. These receptors all stem from a woman aged 18-29 years in good health. The CDR3 runs from the conserved cysteine through the conserved F or W. Each record gives: clone size, J gene, V gene, D gene, CDR3 protein, CDR3 DNA. The D gene is left open where the match is weak. Rows give clone size only sometimes, using once, few, many, or a class for an expanded clone.

abundance: NA
j_gene: TRBJ2-7
v_gene: TRBV20-1
d_gene: NA
CDR3aa: CSARKSYEQYF
CDR3nt: TGCAGTGCTAGAAAATCCTACGAGCAGTACTTC

abundance: NA
j_gene: TRBJ2-5
v_gene: TRBV6-4
d_gene: TRBD2
CDR3aa: CASSDGAGLGWVIQETQYF
CDR3nt: TGTGCCAGCAGTGACGGAGCGGGACTAGGGTGGGTCATTCAAGAGACCCAGTACTTC

abundance: NA
j_gene: TRBJ1-1
v_gene: TRBV13
d_gene: NA
CDR3aa: CASSSPDSRNTEAFF
CDR3nt: TGTGCCAGCAGCAGCCCGGACAGTAGGAACACTGAAGCTTTCTTT

abundance: NA
j_gene: TRBJ1-1
v_gene: TRBV12-3/TRBV12-4
d_gene: NA
CDR3aa: CASTPQRGEAFF
CDR3nt: TGTGCCAGCACTCCTCAACGGGGTGAAGCTTTCTTT

abundance: few
j_gene: TRBJ2-1
v_gene: TRBV2
d_gene: NA
CDR3aa: CASSVGIQFF
CDR3nt: TGTGCCAGCAGTGTGGGAATACAGTTCTTC

abundance: NA
j_gene: TRBJ2-7
v_gene: TRBV7-9
d_gene: TRBD2
CDR3aa: CASSFRLAGVNEQYF
CDR3nt: TGTGCCAGCAGCTTCAGACTAGCGGGAGTTAACGAGCAGTACTTC

abundance: many
j_gene: TRBJ1-2
v_gene: TRBV12-3/TRBV12-4
d_gene: TRBD1
CDR3aa: CASSSYRGIYGYTF
CDR3nt: TGTGCCAGCAGTTCTTACAGGGGAATCTATGGCTACACCTTC

abundance: NA
j_gene: TRBJ1-2
v_gene: TRBV20-1
d_gene: NA
CDR3aa: CSARDPGGSDYGYTF
CDR3nt: TGCAGTGCTAGAGATCCGGGGGGGTCGGACTATGGCTACACCTTC

abundance: NA
j_gene: TRBJ2-2
v_gene: TRBV12-3/TRBV12-4
d_gene: NA
CDR3aa: CASRSVRSGELFF
CDR3nt: TGTGCCAGCAGGTCTGTTCGGTCCGGGGAGCTGTTTTTT

abundance: NA
j_gene: TRBJ2-1
v_gene: TRBV12-3/TRBV12-4
d_gene: TRBD2
CDR3aa: CASSPETSGLSYNEQFF
CDR3nt: TGTGCCAGCAGTCCCGAAACTAGCGGGTTATCCTACAATGAGCAGTTCTTC

abundance: NA
j_gene: TRBJ2-1
v_gene: TRBV18
d_gene: NA
CDR3aa: CASAPSSSYNEQFF
CDR3nt: TGTGCCAGTGCCCCGTCCAGCTCCTACAATGAGCAGTTCTTC

abundance: NA
j_gene: TRBJ2-3
v_gene: TRBV7-9
d_gene: TRBD2
CDR3aa: CASSFHRTSGRTDTQYF
CDR3nt: TGTGCCAGCAGCTTTCACAGGACTAGCGGGAGAACAGATACGCAGTATTTT

abundance: NA
j_gene: TRBJ2-1
v_gene: TRBV7-2
d_gene: NA
CDR3aa: CASSLVGTQIYNEQFF
CDR3nt: TGTGCCAGCAGCTTAGTTGGGACCCAAATCTACAATGAGCAGTTCTTC

abundance: few
j_gene: TRBJ1-6
v_gene: TRBV15
d_gene: NA
CDR3aa: CATSIRHSLNSPLHF
CDR3nt: TGTGCCACCAGCATTAGGCACAGTTTGAATTCACCCCTCCACTTT

abundance: NA
j_gene: TRBJ2-3
v_gene: TRBV20-1
d_gene: NA
CDR3aa: CSARDGRTADTQYF
CDR3nt: TGCAGTGCTAGAGATGGAAGGACCGCCGATACGCAGTATTTT

abundance: NA
j_gene: TRBJ2-3
v_gene: TRBV19
d_gene: NA
CDR3aa: CASRPQTFTDTQYF
CDR3nt: TGTGCCAGTAGACCTCAGACTTTCACAGATACGCAGTATTTT

abundance: many
j_gene: TRBJ1-4
v_gene: TRBV29-1
d_gene: NA
CDR3aa: CSAKQGNEKLFF
CDR3nt: TGCAGCGCCAAACAGGGCAATGAAAAACTGTTTTTT

abundance: many
j_gene: TRBJ2-2
v_gene: TRBV10-3
d_gene: TRBD1
CDR3aa: CAIQDRDRANTGELFF
CDR3nt: TGTGCCATACAAGACCGGGACAGAGCGAACACCGGGGAGCTGTTTTTT

abundance: NA
j_gene: TRBJ2-3
v_gene: TRBV4-2
d_gene: TRBD2
CDR3aa: CASSLAGVSTDTQYF
CDR3nt: TGTGCCAGCAGCCTGGCGGGGGTTAGCACAGATACGCAGTATTTT

abundance: few
j_gene: TRBJ1-5
v_gene: TRBV6-1
d_gene: TRBD1
CDR3aa: CASSESGGRNQPQHF
CDR3nt: TGTGCCAGCAGTGAATCAGGGGGCCGCAATCAGCCCCAGCATTTT

abundance: few
j_gene: TRBJ1-1
v_gene: TRBV5-1
d_gene: NA
CDR3aa: CASSLAVGDYTEAFF
CDR3nt: TGCGCCAGCAGCTTGGCCGTCGGGGATTACACTGAAGCTTTCTTT

abundance: few
j_gene: TRBJ2-3
v_gene: TRBV5-5
d_gene: TRBD2
CDR3aa: CASTTSGNTDTQYF
CDR3nt: TGTGCCAGCACCACTAGCGGCAACACAGATACGCAGTATTTT

abundance: NA
j_gene: TRBJ2-3
v_gene: TRBV4-3
d_gene: NA
CDR3aa: CASSHDTRGRASTDTQYF
CDR3nt: TGCGCCAGCAGCCACGATACCCGAGGACGTGCTAGCACAGATACGCAGTATTTT

abundance: NA
j_gene: TRBJ2-7
v_gene: TRBV7-9
d_gene: TRBD2
CDR3aa: CASSPYSLAGGKEQYF
CDR3nt: TGTGCCAGCAGCCCATACTCACTAGCGGGAGGGAAGGAGCAGTACTTC

abundance: many
j_gene: TRBJ1-1
v_gene: TRBV12-3/TRBV12-4
d_gene: TRBD1
CDR3aa: CASSLQQGATEAFF
CDR3nt: TGTGCCAGCAGTTTGCAACAGGGGGCCACTGAAGCTTTCTTT

abundance: NA
j_gene: TRBJ2-3
v_gene: TRBV3-1
d_gene: TRBD1
CDR3aa: CASSQGQGGTDTQYF
CDR3nt: TGTGCCAGCAGCCAAGGACAGGGAGGCACAGATACGCAGTATTTT

abundance: NA
j_gene: TRBJ1-2
v_gene: TRBV3-1
d_gene: TRBD1
CDR3aa: CASSQFNRGYGYTF
CDR3nt: TGTGCCAGCAGCCAATTCAACAGGGGCTATGGCTACACCTTC

abundance: NA
j_gene: TRBJ2-1
v_gene: TRBV11-2
d_gene: NA
CDR3aa: CASSTTSSEQFF
CDR3nt: TGTGCCAGCAGCACCACTAGTTCCGAGCAGTTCTTC

abundance: few
j_gene: TRBJ2-1
v_gene: TRBV29-1
d_gene: TRBD2
CDR3aa: CSAEYPGLAGFYNEQFF
CDR3nt: TGCAGCGCGGAATACCCGGGACTAGCGGGGTTCTACAATGAGCAGTTCTTC

abundance: NA
j_gene: TRBJ1-2
v_gene: TRBV7-2
d_gene: NA
CDR3aa: CASSFLQGYSYTF
CDR3nt: TGTGCCAGCAGCTTTTTACAGGGTTACAGCTACACCTTC

abundance: NA
j_gene: TRBJ2-1
v_gene: TRBV2
d_gene: NA
CDR3aa: CASLQAETGYNEQFF
CDR3nt: TGTGCCAGCCTTCAAGCGGAGACAGGATACAATGAGCAGTTCTTC

abundance: NA
j_gene: TRBJ2-5
v_gene: TRBV6-5
d_gene: NA
CDR3aa: CASSYSPPETQYF
CDR3nt: TGTGCCAGCAGTTACTCCCCTCCAGAGACCCAGTACTTC

abundance: NA
j_gene: TRBJ2-3
v_gene: TRBV3-1
d_gene: NA
CDR3aa: CASSQGGTNYLDTQYF
CDR3nt: TGTGCCAGCAGCCAAGGGGGGACAAATTATCTGGATACGCAGTATTTT

abundance: few
j_gene: TRBJ1-2
v_gene: TRBV10-2
d_gene: NA
CDR3aa: CASSGAGANYGYTF
CDR3nt: TGCGCCAGCAGTGGTGCGGGTGCTAACTATGGCTACACCTTC

abundance: NA
j_gene: TRBJ2-7
v_gene: TRBV6-5
d_gene: NA
CDR3aa: CASSYTISRGSYEQYF
CDR3nt: TGTGCCAGCAGTTACACTATCTCAAGGGGCAGCTACGAGCAGTACTTC

abundance: NA
j_gene: TRBJ2-7
v_gene: TRBV6-1
d_gene: NA
CDR3aa: CASSAVRPGEQYF
CDR3nt: TGTGCCAGCAGTGCGGTCCGTCCGGGCGAGCAGTACTTC

abundance: few
j_gene: TRBJ2-1
v_gene: TRBV7-9
d_gene: TRBD2
CDR3aa: CASSRQRGSHEQFF
CDR3nt: TGTGCCAGCAGCCGGCAGCGGGGGTCCCATGAGCAGTTCTTC

abundance: NA
j_gene: TRBJ1-1
v_gene: TRBV6-6
d_gene: TRBD1
CDR3aa: CASSGQGVPEAFF
CDR3nt: TGTGCCAGCAGCGGACAGGGCGTCCCTGAAGCTTTCTTT

abundance: NA
j_gene: TRBJ1-1
v_gene: TRBV18
d_gene: NA
CDR3aa: CASSPSGGDTEAFF
CDR3nt: TGTGCCAGCTCACCATCTGGAGGGGACACTGAAGCTTTCTTT

abundance: NA
j_gene: TRBJ2-3
v_gene: TRBV7-7
d_gene: TRBD2
CDR3aa: CASSPSSGGTTDTQYF
CDR3nt: TGTGCTAGCAGCCCATCTAGCGGGGGGACCACAGATACGCAGTATTTT

abundance: NA
j_gene: TRBJ2-3
v_gene: TRBV20-1
d_gene: NA
CDR3aa: CSAFGARGTDTQYF
CDR3nt: TGCAGTGCCTTCGGGGCCAGAGGCACAGATACGCAGTATTTT

abundance: NA
j_gene: TRBJ2-7
v_gene: TRBV9
d_gene: NA
CDR3aa: CASSVELRTEQYF
CDR3nt: TGTGCCAGCAGCGTAGAATTAAGGACGGAACAGTACTTC

abundance: few
j_gene: TRBJ2-5
v_gene: TRBV3-1
d_gene: NA
CDR3aa: CASWGRETQYF
CDR3nt: TGTGCCTCTTGGGGGCGAGAGACCCAGTACTTC

abundance: few
j_gene: TRBJ2-7
v_gene: TRBV5-5
d_gene: TRBD1
CDR3aa: CASSYGTVSSYEQYF
CDR3nt: TGTGCCAGCAGCTACGGGACAGTAAGCTCCTACGAGCAGTACTTC

abundance: few
j_gene: TRBJ2-7
v_gene: TRBV20-1
d_gene: NA
CDR3aa: CSARLAGSEQYF
CDR3nt: TGCAGTGCTAGACTAGCTGGGTCCGAGCAGTACTTC

abundance: NA
j_gene: TRBJ2-3
v_gene: TRBV6-4
d_gene: TRBD1
CDR3aa: CASSTGQSAFDTQYF
CDR3nt: TGTGCCAGCAGCACGGGACAGTCCGCCTTCGATACGCAGTATTTT

abundance: NA
j_gene: TRBJ2-6
v_gene: TRBV5-1
d_gene: NA
CDR3aa: CASLGWGSNSGANVLTF
CDR3nt: TGCGCCAGCTTGGGATGGGGTTCCAACTCTGGGGCCAACGTCCTGACTTTC

abundance: many
j_gene: TRBJ2-1
v_gene: TRBV9
d_gene: TRBD1
CDR3aa: CASSGRDSFFSNEQFF
CDR3nt: TGTGCCAGCAGTGGCCGGGACAGCTTTTTCTCCAATGAGCAGTTCTTC

abundance: few
j_gene: TRBJ1-4
v_gene: TRBV20-1
d_gene: NA
CDR3aa: CSARGLTSEKLFF
CDR3nt: TGCAGTGCTAGAGGTTTAACCTCTGAAAAACTGTTTTTT

abundance: NA
j_gene: TRBJ2-7
v_gene: TRBV3-1
d_gene: NA
CDR3aa: CASSQVQNEQYF
CDR3nt: TGTGCCAGCAGCCAAGTACAAAACGAGCAGTACTTC